Described below is a single T cell receptor (beta chain) sequence and its context. Its antigen is as yet unknown. Naive CD8 isolation took CD45RO-negative cells positively selected for CCR7 and excluded terminally differentiated effector memory CD45RA+ cells. Using immunoSEQ multiplex PCR, the repertoire was profiled, and TCRdb retains in-frame clones only, with some absent. The table lists roughly 850,000 clones, roughly 96% of them singletons. This sample was included in a study of shared clonotypes between healthy human individuals. The study, taken as a whole, reports: Expectations were that clonotype sharing among donors would be affected by sequencing depth.

The CDR3 loop spans 12 amino acids. With 8 bases removed from V and 3 bases from J, the gap between germline ends came to 10 bases. Germline V gene data show CDR1 as LGHNA and CDR2 as YNFKEQ. This receptor was obtained from a young man in good health. The chain links TRBV4-2 to TRBJ1-2, with D tentatively TRBD1 (5 bases). Specimen: naive CD8+ T cells sorted from blood. The CDR3 spells CASRGDYYGYTF. Here the CDR3 DNA reads TGTGCCAGCCGAGGGGACTACTATGGCTACACCTTC.